The clone carrying this T cell receptor (beta chain) has at least ten counts. Its target is not known. At the DNA level, this CDR3 is encoded by other sequences in the same sample as well. The sample is drawn from a study of metastatic and nonmetastatic thyroid tumors. Study-wide results and limits: In both blood and tumor samples, TCR beta diversity was reported significantly higher for malignant than benign nodules.

Nobody among the patients had been given any treatment before thyroid surgery. TCRdb re-processed the PCR reads through MiXCR. Here the sample spans about 43,000 clones, roughly 3.2% being singletons. The sequence was obtained from a female donor with papillary thyroid cancer or a benign thyroid nodule (not recorded which). Some clones in this sample may be carry-over from other donors' samples. The sequenced sample consisted of blood.

The CDR3 region is CASSQAAQTQAFF. Written as DNA, the CDR3 is TGTGCCAGCAGCCAAGCTGCCCAGACCCAAGCTTTCTTT. This chain links TRBV3-1 with TRBJ1-1, with D hard to call. CDR1 is LGHDT, CDR2 YNNKEL, per germline (reference sequence). The length of the CDR3 is 13 residues. Trimming removed 1 base from V and 9 bases from J, with 12 bases in between. The full variable domain, rest sourced from reference TRBV3-1 and TRBJ1-1, is DTAVSQTPKYLVTQMGNDKSIKCEQNLGHDTMYWYKQDSKKFLKIMFSYNNKELIINETVPNRFSPKSPDKAHLNLHINSLELGDSAVYFCASSQAAQTQAFFGQGTRLTVV.